This note documents a single T cell receptor beta chain sequence. Antigen specificity is unknown. TCR beta VDJ combinations and CDR3 sequences were profiled from genomic DNA. TCRdb fed the reads into MiXCR, producing one record per CDR3 protein. The table lists fewer than 200,000 distinct CDR3 sequences, 55% to 80% of them singletons. The sample originates from a study of CD8+CD57+ T cells in acquired aplastic anemia. Study at large: Mean DNA quantity obtained from sorted CD4+ and CD8+ cells was around 3.2 ug. Where healthy donors were concerned, CD4+ cells averaged about 10 million reads. Study outcomes and limitations: Patients and controls turned out to have some 30 CD8+ CDR3 sequences in common.

This CDR3 is 11 amino acids long. V was pared by 6 bases and J by 6 bases, with 8 bases between. CDR1 MGHDK and CDR2 SYGVNS come from the germline V gene. This clonotype originated in a human donor in good health. Material for sequencing was sorted CD4+, CD8+, or CD8+CD57+ T cells (not recorded which) from PBMCs. This chain links TRBV25-1 with TRBJ1-1; D is unresolved. CDR3 sequence: CASREDAEAFF. For the CDR3, the DNA is TGTGCCAGCAGGGAAGATGCTGAAGCTTTCTTT.